These 20 T cell receptor beta chains were sequenced from one sample in a study of blood T cells in healthy people across ages. With a J-beta primer mix and a sample-barcoded 5' primer, a second PCR ran 7 to 11 cycles. TCRdb redid the calling of the 5' RACE reads with MiXCR, one entry per CDR3 protein. Counted here are around 1.7 million distinct CDR3 sequences, under 30% occurring once; the ten biggest clones make up 7.7%. Sequenced input: blood. Receptors originate from a woman under 40 in good health.

In its sample, this clonotype was seen many times. The V call is TRBV12-3 or TRBV12-4, the J call TRBJ2-7, with D possibly matching TRBD2 (6 bases). The V end was cut by 6 bases, the J end by 2 bases, with 14 bases between. The CDR3 loop spans 14 amino acids. This CDR3 is CASRSGTATYEQYF. CDR3 nucleotide sequence: TGTGCCAGCAGATCCGGGACTGCGACCTACGAGCAGTACTTC.

This clonotype was observed at least ten times. The V and J genes are TRBV7-2 and TRBJ1-2; 8 positions match TRBD1. The J segment lost 2 bases and the V segment lost 6 bases, leaving 8 bases of the junction unmatched. This CDR3 is 15 amino acids long. The germline V gene encodes CDR1 SGHTA and CDR2 FQGNSA. This CDR3 is CASSLVGTGNYGYTF. CDR3 DNA sequence: TGTGCCAGCAGTTTGGTAGGGACAGGCAACTATGGCTACACCTTC.

This clonotype occurred a few times. The chain carries TRBV6-5 and TRBJ2-1; TRBD1 agrees at 7 bases. Germline CDR1 and CDR2: MNHEY and SVGAGI. The CDR3 consists of 15 residues. V gave up 7 bases and J gave up 3 bases; unmatched junction bases: 9. The CDR3 DNA sequence: TGTGCCAGCAAAAAACCCTGGACAGGCTACAATGAGCAGTTCTTC. Amino acids: CASKKPWTGYNEQFF.

This clonotype was detected a few times. This chain links TRBV28 with TRBJ2-1, with unresolved D. The V gene's germline CDR1 is MDHEN and CDR2 SYDVKM. Trimming removed 6 bases from V and 10 bases from J, with 16 bases in between. The CDR3 totals 13 residues. CDR3 residues: CASSPGPTREQFF. The DNA for the CDR3 is TGTGCCAGCAGCCCTGGCCCTACCAGGGAGCAGTTCTTC.

V and J are TRBV25-1 and TRBJ1-4; TRBD1 agrees at 8 bases. The CDR3 is 16 residues long. Germline values: CDR1 MGHDK, CDR2 SYGVNS. With V trimmed by 2 bases and J by 7 bases, 9 bases remained unmatched. CDR3 in amino acids: CASSEAGTGGSEKLFF. CDR3 in DNA: TGTGCCAGCAGTGAAGCAGGTACAGGGGGAAGTGAAAAACTGTTTTTT. The full variable domain, with the rest looked up from reference TRBV25-1 and TRBJ1-4, is EADIYQTPRYLVIGTGKKITLECSQTMGHDKMYWYQQDPGMELHLIHYSYGVNSTEKGDLSSESTVSRIRTEHFPLTLESARPSHTSQYLCASSEAGTGGSEKLFFGSGTQLSVL.

This clonotype was seen a few times. CDR3 sequence: CASSPDGALGYTF. The CDR3, as DNA: TGTGCCAGCAGCCCGGACGGAGCTCTTGGCTACACCTTC. J is TRBJ1-2 and V is TRBV6-5; D ambiguous. Germline values: CDR1 MNHEY, CDR2 SVGAGI. The CDR3 is made up of 13 amino acids. V was shortened by 6 bases and J by 7 bases, with 15 bases between the two germline ends.

The sample holds a few counts of this clonotype. A read error may account for a junction end that differs from germline. This rearrangement joins TRBV7-4 to TRBJ2-1, with 10 bases that match TRBD2. Germline CDR1 reads SGHVT; CDR2 reads SQSDAQ. There are 15 residues in the CDR3. The CDR3 DNA is TGTACCAGCAGCTTACTAGCGGGAAAGAAGGATGAGCAGTTCTTC. Translated, it gives CTSSLLAGKKDEQFF.

This clonotype was counted between two and nine times. This chain connects TRBV20-1 to TRBJ1-1, with D possibly matching TRBD1 (6 bases). This CDR3 spans 16 amino acids. Germline values: CDR1 DFQATT, CDR2 SNEGSKA (reference sequence). Between the trimmed V and J ends, which lost 0 bases and 0 bases, there was a span of 14 bases. The CDR3: CSARDPGVAVNTEAFF. The CDR3 coding sequence is TGCAGTGCTAGAGATCCAGGGGTGGCCGTGAACACTGAAGCTTTCTTT.

The chain recombines TRBV24-1 with TRBJ2-1; no firm D call. V was shortened by 5 bases and J by 4 bases, with 8 bases between the two germline ends. The CDR3 spans 13 residues. CDR1 KGHDR and CDR2 SFDVKD come from the germline V gene. CDR3 sequence reads: CATSGMTYNEQFF. As DNA, the CDR3 is TGTGCCACCAGTGGCATGACTTACAATGAGCAGTTCTTC.

This clonotype was observed a handful of times. This chain links TRBV29-1 with TRBJ1-6; D unresolved. Trimming stripped 8 bases from V and 9 bases from J, with 14 bases between. Germline V gene data show CDR1 as SQVTM and CDR2 as ANQGSEA. The CDR3 is 12 residues long. The DNA for the CDR3 is TGCAGCTCCCTGACCCCGGGTTCACCCCTCCACTTT. Residues: CSSLTPGSPLHF.

The chain carries TRBV7-6 and TRBJ1-1, with 11 bases identical to TRBD1. This CDR3 has 15 residues. V shed 2 bases and J 3 bases; nucleotides not matched to a gene: 2. Germline V gives CDR1 SGHVS, CDR2 FNYEAQ. The CDR3 sequence: CASSLLGQGDTEAFF. DNA of the CDR3: TGTGCCAGCAGCTTATTGGGACAGGGGGACACTGAAGCTTTCTTT.

There are many counts of this clonotype. The rearrangement joins TRBV29-1 to TRBJ2-1; 13 bases line up with TRBD2. The CDR3 contains 16 residues. In germline, CDR1 is SQVTM, CDR2 ANQGSEA. The trim removed 8 bases at V and 9 bases at J, leaving 16 bases unmatched. CDR3 in amino acids: CSTKRTSGSLAVEQFF. DNA for the CDR3: TGCAGCACCAAGCGGACTAGCGGGAGTCTTGCGGTTGAGCAGTTCTTC.

This clonotype turned up a few times. The chain couples TRBV4-1 to TRBJ1-1, with D uncertain. This CDR3 region has 15 residues. Germline V CDR1 and CDR2: MGHRA, YSYEKL. Trimming cost V 4 bases and J 0 bases, with 12 bases left between them. Written as DNA, the CDR3 is TGCGCCAGCAGCCCCGAGCCCTTTGTGAACACTGAAGCTTTCTTT. It encodes CASSPEPFVNTEAFF.

The V gene is TRBV20-1, the J gene TRBJ1-2, with a weak D call TRBD1 (5 bases). This CDR3 region has 13 residues. Trimming removed 1 base at V and 8 bases at J, with 14 bases between. The germline V gene encodes CDR1 DFQATT and CDR2 SNEGSKA (reference sequence). CDR3 in DNA: TGCAGTGCTAGAGGCCAGGGCAAGGACGGCTACACCTTC. This sequence encodes CSARGQGKDGYTF.

The chain employs TRBV20-1 and TRBJ2-3; no reliable D call. V was pared by 4 bases and J by 4 bases, with 18 bases between. The germline V gene encodes CDR1 DFQATT and CDR2 SNEGSKA (reference sequence). This CDR3 has 15 residues. The CDR3 is CSATLSRLESDTQYF. The CDR3 nucleotides are TGCAGTGCTACCCTCTCCCGGCTCGAGTCAGATACGCAGTATTTT.

The V gene is TRBV5-1, the J gene TRBJ2-3, with D possibly being TRBD1 (7 bases). Germline CDR1 reads SGHRS; CDR2 reads YFSETQ. The CDR3 spans 14 residues. V lost 5 bases and J lost 5, with 15 bases in between. CDR3 protein: CASSKNRGGDTQYF. CDR3 DNA sequence: TGCGCCAGCAGTAAAAACAGGGGAGGAGATACGCAGTATTTT.

As concerns this clonotype: Germline is not matched at one junction end, which may reflect a read error. The chain is built from TRBV6-6 and TRBJ2-3; D assignment may be TRBD1 or TRBD2 (5 bases each). The CDR3 contains 16 residues. CDR1 and CDR2 (germline): MNHNY, SVGAGI (reference sequence). The CDR3 region has the DNA TGTGCCAGCAGCGTCTTGGGGGTGAGTGGAACAGATATGCAGTATTTT. It encodes CASSVLGVSGTDMQYF.

This chain uses TRBV5-1 with TRBJ2-5, with 8 positions matching TRBD2. V lost 7 bases, J lost 2 bases, and 13 bases stayed unmatched. Germline CDR1 SGHRS, CDR2 YFSETQ. The CDR3 consists of 16 residues. Here the CDR3 DNA reads TGCGCCAGCGGCCAGAGTGGGACTAGGGGACAAGAGACCCAGTACTTC. Amino acid sequence: CASGQSGTRGQETQYF.

This chain links TRBV10-3 with TRBJ2-2; TRBD2 aligns across 8 bases. The CDR3 covers 15 residues. Trimming took 6 bases from V and 1 from J; bases not matched to a gene: 4. The germline CDR1 and CDR2 sequences are ENHRY and SYGVKD. CDR3 residues: CAIRSGGRNTGELFF. CDR3 coding DNA: TGTGCCATCAGGAGCGGGGGCCGGAACACCGGGGAGCTGTTTTTT.

The sample holds many counts of this clonotype. The chain carries TRBV5-1 and TRBJ2-1, with 12 positions matching TRBD2. The CDR3 spans 18 residues. Unmatched junction bases numbered 9, after V lost 5 bases and J lost 0 bases. In germline, CDR1 is SGHRS, CDR2 YFSETQ. The CDR3 sequence is CASRSASGGGSSYNEQFF. CDR3 in DNA: TGCGCCAGCAGATCAGCTAGCGGGGGGGGAAGCTCCTACAATGAGCAGTTCTTC.